This paragraph reports one T cell receptor (beta chain). This CDR3 region has 14 residues. V was pared by 4 bases and J by 7 bases, with 14 bases between. CDR1 and CDR2 (germline): SGHKS, YYEKEE (reference sequence). This sample is part of a study of CD8 T cells in ankylosing spondylitis. TCRdb redid the calling of the 5' RACE reads with MiXCR, one entry per CDR3 protein. The sample lists 200,000 to 300,000 distinct CDR3 sequences; 20% to 30% were seen once. The sequence derives from a male donor with ankylosing spondylitis or in good health (not recorded which). The sequencing input was blood, either unsorted or a sorted T cell fraction (not recorded which). The V and J genes are TRBV5-5 and TRBJ2-2, with unresolved D. Here the CDR3 DNA reads TGTGCCAGCAGCCCCGGGCTCCCGAGCGGGGAGCTGTTTTTT. Its translation is CASSPGLPSGELFF.